The clone carrying this T cell receptor beta chain was seen a single time. This sample was included in a study of blood T cell repertoires in COVID-19. Sequencing used immunoSEQ multiplex PCR; TCRdb keeps in-frame clones, though not all of them. The top ten clones hold about a sixth of a sample with some 120,000 clones, roughly 80% of them seen once. CDR3 size: 14 residues. From germline, CDR1 is MDHEN and CDR2 SYDVKM. V lost 3 bases to trimming and J lost 0 bases, with 9 bases between them. This receptor was identified in a woman aged 50 to 60 with acute or convalescent COVID-19. The chain has TRBV28 and TRBJ2-7; D is possibly TRBD2 (6 bases). Sequenced material: peripheral blood. The CDR3 sequence: CASSFSSGSYEQYF. The CDR3 bases are TGTGCCAGCAGTTTTAGTAGCGGCTCCTACGAGCAGTACTTC.